Following are 5 T cell receptor beta chains from one sample sequenced in a study of T cell clones after liver transplantation. Sequencing was performed with immunoSEQ multiplex PCR; in TCRdb, only in-frame clones are kept and a portion is missing. The table has 72,000 or so clones, 75% to 90% seen once. The specimen comprised CD4+ T cells from blood, sampled at the 22-month timepoint. Receptor source: a human patient who received a liver transplant. Some T cells may possibly be graft donor cells.

This clone appeared once. The rearrangement joins TRBV7-9 to TRBJ1-1; D might be TRBD1 (5 bases). The CDR3 totals 13 residues. Germline V gene sequence: CDR1 SEHNR, CDR2 FQNEAQ (reference sequence). The V gene lost 5 bases and the J gene lost 5 bases, with 12 bases spanning the gap. The CDR3 DNA follows: TGTGCCAGCAGCCCCCGGGGGGATACTGAAGCTTTCTTT. Translated: CASSPRGDTEAFF.

The table lists this clone with a few counts. V is TRBV5-6 and J is TRBJ1-2, with D perhaps matching TRBD1 (5 bases). Germline values: CDR1 SGHDT, CDR2 YYEEEE. This CDR3 spans 17 amino acids. Trimming removed 6 bases from V and 0 bases from J, with 21 bases in between. The CDR3 nucleotides read TGTGCCAGCACGGTATGGTTTTCAGACAGATCTAACTATGGCTACACCTTC. The encoded protein is CASTVWFSDRSNYGYTF.

The chain recombines TRBV29-1 with TRBJ2-7, with unresolved D. The CDR3 has 12 residues. V was clipped by 1 base and J by 1 base, with 5 bases between them. CDR1 is SQVTM, CDR2 ANQGSEA, per germline. As DNA, the CDR3 is TGCAGCGTTGAAGGCGCTTCCTACGAGCAGTACTTC. Its translation is CSVEGASYEQYF.

The V and J genes are TRBV7-2 and TRBJ2-2; D gene unclear. In germline, CDR1 is SGHTA, CDR2 FQGNSA. This CDR3 has 11 residues. Trimming shortened V by 5 bases and J by 3 bases, and 1 base separated the two germline ends. For the CDR3, the DNA is TGTGCCAGCAGCCACACCGGGGAGCTGTTTTTT. It yields the protein CASSHTGELFF.

This clone showed up just a few times. The rearrangement joins TRBV25-1 to TRBJ2-5, with TRBD1 matching over 7 bases. CDR3 size: 14 residues. J lost 1 base, V lost 5 bases, and 4 bases had no gene match. Germline values: CDR1 MGHDK, CDR2 SYGVNS. The CDR3, as DNA: TGTGCCAGCAGTCCCCGGACAGGCCAAGAGACCCAGTACTTC. It yields the protein CASSPRTGQETQYF. The entire variable domain, with the rest obtained from reference TRBV25-1 and TRBJ2-5, is as follows: EADIYQTPRYLVIGTGKKITLECSQTMGHDKMYWYQQDPGMELHLIHYSYGVNSTEKGDLSSESTVSRIRTEHFPLTLESARPSHTSQYLCASSPRTGQETQYFGPGTRLLVL.